These 16 T cell receptor beta chains share one sample of origin, sequenced in a study of blood T cells in healthy people across ages. Combining a sample-barcoded 5' primer with a J-beta primer mix, a second PCR ran for about 6 to 11 cycles. TCRdb processed the 5' RACE reads anew with MiXCR; each CDR3 protein has one entry. Among 700,000 to 850,000 distinct CDR3 sequences listed, 53% were seen once. Material for sequencing was blood. The source of these receptors is a man aged 80 or over in good health.

V usage is TRBV3-1 and J usage is TRBJ2-1; 8 nucleotides match TRBD2. Germline CDR1 is LGHDT and CDR2 is YNNKEL (reference sequence). There are 17 residues in the CDR3. The trim removed 4 bases at V and 4 bases at J, leaving 12 bases unmatched. CDR3 region: CASSPGGGPEGYNEQFF. The CDR3, as DNA: TGTGCCAGCAGCCCCGGCGGGGGGCCCGAAGGGTACAATGAGCAGTTCTTC.

In its sample, this clonotype was seen many times. The chain has TRBV28 and TRBJ2-3; perhaps D is TRBD1 or TRBD2 (5 bases each). The CDR3 sequence is 15 residues long. Trimming cost V 4 bases and J 5 bases, with 16 bases left between them. CDR1 and CDR2 from the germline V gene are MDHEN and SYDVKM. Here the CDR3 reads CASSSPRERVDTQYF. The CDR3 DNA sequence: TGTGCCAGCAGTTCCCCCAGGGAGAGGGTAGATACGCAGTATTTT.

The chain couples TRBV3-1 to TRBJ2-7; perhaps TRBD2 as D (5 bases). The J call may not be correct, given that the DNA end is closer to TRBJ2-5. The CDR3 is made up of 14 amino acids. Germline V gene lookup returns CDR1 LGHDT and CDR2 YNNKEL (reference sequence). The CDR3 here is CASRPRGMRETQYF. The CDR3 DNA reads TGTGCCAGCAGACCCAGAGGGATGAGGGAGACCCAGTACTTC.

The chain recombines TRBV19 with TRBJ1-2; no firm D call. From germline, CDR1 is LNHDA and CDR2 SQIVND (reference sequence). The CDR3 is 17 residues long. Between the trimmed V and J ends, which lost 7 bases and 4 bases, there was a span of 25 bases. This CDR3 is CASIQSSWGALSYGYTF. The CDR3 DNA sequence: TGTGCCAGTATCCAGTCTTCTTGGGGAGCTTTATCCTATGGCTACACCTTC. Full variable domain (outside the CDR3, taken from reference TRBV19 and TRBJ1-2): DGGITQSPKYLFRKEGQNVTLSCEQNLNHDAMYWYRQDPGQGLRLIYYSQIVNDFQKGDIAEGYSVSREKKESFPLTVTSAQKNPTAFYLCASIQSSWGALSYGYTFGSGTRLTVV.

The rearrangement links TRBV9 to TRBJ2-1; D remains ambiguous. The V end lost 0 bases, the J end lost 7 bases, and 8 bases lay between the germline ends. Germline values: CDR1 SGDLS, CDR2 YYNGEE. There are 13 residues in the CDR3. CDR3 in DNA: TGTGCCAGCAGCGTAGTCGAGAGGAATGAGCAGTTCTTC. Translating gives CASSVVERNEQFF.

There are a few counts of this clonotype. V usage is TRBV5-1 and J usage is TRBJ2-4; D perhaps matches TRBD1 (6 bases). CDR1 SGHRS and CDR2 YFSETQ come from the germline V gene. The CDR3 totals 14 residues. V was trimmed by 4 bases and J by 2 bases, leaving 10 bases between them. CDR3 in amino acids: CASSATGTKNIQYF. CDR3 sequence (DNA): TGCGCCAGCAGCGCCACAGGGACCAAAAACATTCAGTACTTC.

The chain uses TRBV7-3 and TRBJ1-1; D might be TRBD1 (5 bases). V was clipped by 5 bases and J by 1 base, with 11 bases between them. CDR1 is SGHTA, CDR2 FQGTGA, per germline. The CDR3 runs to 14 residues. CDR3 in amino acids: CASSQGLANTEAFF. Written as DNA, the CDR3 is TGTGCCAGCAGCCAGGGTTTGGCGAACACTGAAGCTTTCTTT.

This clonotype has a handful of counts. In nucleotides, the CDR3 is TGTGCCAGCAGCGTAGGGGCAGGGGACAAAAACATTCAGTACTTC. As protein: CASSVGAGDKNIQYF. The chain recombines TRBV9 with TRBJ2-4, with D possibly matching TRBD1 (6 bases). Germline V gene data show CDR1 as SGDLS and CDR2 as YYNGEE. This CDR3 contains 15 residues. Between the trimmed V and J ends, which lost 0 bases and 3 bases, there was a span of 10 bases.

This clonotype was detected only once. V is TRBV29-1 and J is TRBJ2-5; 13 bases match TRBD2. The CDR3 runs to 14 residues. CDR1 is SQVTM and CDR2 is ANQGSEA in the germline V gene. V gave up 6 bases and J gave up 3 bases; unmatched junction bases: 4. The CDR3 DNA reads as TGCAGCGTAGGACTAGCGGGGGAGGAAGAGACCCAGTACTTC. Its protein product is CSVGLAGEEETQYF.

This clonotype appeared a few times. V usage is TRBV11-1 and J usage is TRBJ1-6; D perhaps matches TRBD1 (6 bases). From germline, CDR1 is SGHAT and CDR2 FQDESV (reference sequence). V was clipped by 5 bases and J by 4 bases, with 12 bases between them. The CDR3 spans 15 residues. This CDR3 reads CASSGGQSYNSPLHF. CDR3 nucleotide sequence: TGTGCCAGCAGCGGTGGACAGTCATATAATTCACCCCTCCACTTT.

CDR3 DNA sequence: TGTGCCACAGTGGGGGAGGGCCTGGGGGAGCAGTACTTC. It specifies CATVGEGLGEQYF. V is TRBV6-5 and J is TRBJ2-5, with 7 positions matching TRBD2. Germline V lookup: CDR1 MNHEY, CDR2 SVGAGI. CDR3 length equals 13 residues. The J segment lost 11 bases and the V segment lost 10 bases, leaving 16 bases of the junction unmatched.

The count of this clonotype is one. CDR3: CASSESSQPQHF. DNA for the CDR3: TGTGCCAGCAGTGAGAGCTCTCAGCCCCAGCATTTT. The gene calls are TRBV2 and TRBJ1-5; D ambiguous. The V gene's germline CDR1 is SNHLY and CDR2 FYNNEI. The CDR3 length is 12 residues. Trimming left V 3 bases short and J 6 bases short, with 6 bases between.

This chain connects TRBV6-5 to TRBJ1-6, with D perhaps TRBD1 (5 bases). Germline CDR1 reads MNHEY; CDR2 reads SVGAGI. Trimming removed 2 bases at V and 11 bases at J, with 16 bases between. This CDR3 spans 15 amino acids. The CDR3 sequence: CASSYRGRASTPLHF. DNA of the CDR3: TGTGCCAGCAGTTACAGGGGCAGGGCCTCAACACCCCTCCACTTT.

The chain links TRBV4-1 to TRBJ1-6; 7 nucleotides align to TRBD1. J gave up 4 bases and V 4 bases, and 1 base lay outside the gene matches. The CDR3 contains 14 residues. CDR1 is MGHRA, CDR2 YSYEKL, per germline. DNA of the CDR3: TGCGCCAGCAGCCCGGGACAGTATAATTCACCCCTCCACTTT. It specifies CASSPGQYNSPLHF.

This clonotype was detected only once. Written as DNA, the CDR3 is TGCAGCGTTACAGGGCTCTCTGGAAACACCATATATTTT. Protein product: CSVTGLSGNTIYF. The chain links TRBV29-1 to TRBJ1-3, with a possible D match to TRBD1 (6 bases). The CDR3 totals 13 residues. Germline V lookup: CDR1 SQVTM, CDR2 ANQGSEA. V was trimmed by 5 bases and J by 0 bases, leaving 8 bases between them. The complete variable domain, with remaining parts taken from reference TRBV29-1 and TRBJ1-3, reads SAVISQKPSRDICQRGTSLTIQCQVDSQVTMMFWYRQQPGQSLTLIATANQGSEATYESGFVIDKFPISRPNLTFSTLTVSNMSPEDSSIYLCSVTGLSGNTIYFGEGSWLTVV.

The chain joins TRBV20-1 to TRBJ2-1; the match to TRBD2 covers 7 bases. The CDR3 is made up of 13 amino acids. Trimming cost V 6 bases and J 10 bases; bases outside gene matches: 12. The germline V gene has CDR1 DFQATT and CDR2 SNEGSKA (reference sequence). CDR3: CSASLTSNAEQFF. CDR3 DNA sequence: TGCAGTGCCTCGTTGACTAGCAACGCGGAGCAGTTCTTC.